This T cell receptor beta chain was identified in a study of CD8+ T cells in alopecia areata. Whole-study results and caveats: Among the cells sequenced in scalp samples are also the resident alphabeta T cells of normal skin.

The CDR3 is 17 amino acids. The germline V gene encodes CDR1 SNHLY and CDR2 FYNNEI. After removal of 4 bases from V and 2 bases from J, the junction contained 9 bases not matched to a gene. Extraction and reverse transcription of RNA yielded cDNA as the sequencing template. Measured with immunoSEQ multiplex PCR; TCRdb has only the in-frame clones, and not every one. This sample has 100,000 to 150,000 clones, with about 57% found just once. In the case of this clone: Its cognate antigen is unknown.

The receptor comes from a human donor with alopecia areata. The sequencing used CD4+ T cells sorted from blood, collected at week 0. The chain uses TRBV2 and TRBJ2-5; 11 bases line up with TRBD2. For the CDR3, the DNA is TGTGCCAGCAGTGTGGCTAGCGGGAGGCCCGGGCAAGAGACCCAGTACTTC. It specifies CASSVASGRPGQETQYF.